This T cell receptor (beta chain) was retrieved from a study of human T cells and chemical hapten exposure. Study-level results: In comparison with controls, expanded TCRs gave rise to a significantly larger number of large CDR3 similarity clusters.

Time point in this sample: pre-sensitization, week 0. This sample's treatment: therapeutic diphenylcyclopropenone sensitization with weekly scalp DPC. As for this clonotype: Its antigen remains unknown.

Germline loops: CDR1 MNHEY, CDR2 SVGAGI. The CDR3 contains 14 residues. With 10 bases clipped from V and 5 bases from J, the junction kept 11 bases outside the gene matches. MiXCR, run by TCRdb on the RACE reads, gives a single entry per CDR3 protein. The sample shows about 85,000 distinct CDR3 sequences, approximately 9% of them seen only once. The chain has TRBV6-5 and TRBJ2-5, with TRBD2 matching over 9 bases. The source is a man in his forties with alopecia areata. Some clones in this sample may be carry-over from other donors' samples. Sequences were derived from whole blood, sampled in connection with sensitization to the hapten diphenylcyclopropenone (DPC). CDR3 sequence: CATSMGLAQETQYF. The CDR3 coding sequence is TGTGCCACCTCAATGGGACTAGCCCAGGAGACCCAGTACTTC.